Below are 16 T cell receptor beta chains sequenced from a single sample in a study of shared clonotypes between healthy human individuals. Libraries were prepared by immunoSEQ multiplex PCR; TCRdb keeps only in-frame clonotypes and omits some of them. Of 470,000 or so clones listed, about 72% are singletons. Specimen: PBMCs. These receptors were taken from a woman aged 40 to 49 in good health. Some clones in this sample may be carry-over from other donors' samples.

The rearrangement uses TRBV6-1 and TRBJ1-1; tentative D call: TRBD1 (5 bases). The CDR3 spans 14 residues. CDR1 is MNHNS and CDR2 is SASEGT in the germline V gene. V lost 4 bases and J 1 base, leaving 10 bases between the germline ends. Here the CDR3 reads CASSVGTTNTEAFF. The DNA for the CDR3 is TGTGCCAGCAGTGTCGGGACCACGAACACTGAAGCTTTCTTT.

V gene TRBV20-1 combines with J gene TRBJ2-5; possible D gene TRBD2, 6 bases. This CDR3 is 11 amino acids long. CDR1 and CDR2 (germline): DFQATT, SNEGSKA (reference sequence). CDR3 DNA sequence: TGCAGCGTGGAGGGCGGTGAGACCCAGTACTTC. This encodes CSVEGGETQYF.

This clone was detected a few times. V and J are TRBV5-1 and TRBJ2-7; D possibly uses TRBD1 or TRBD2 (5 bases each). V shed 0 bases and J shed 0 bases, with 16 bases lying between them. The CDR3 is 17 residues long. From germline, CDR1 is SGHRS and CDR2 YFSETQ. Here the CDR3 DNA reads TGCGCCAGCAGCTTGGGAGCCGGGACGGATCACTCCTACGAGCAGTACTTC. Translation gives CASSLGAGTDHSYEQYF.

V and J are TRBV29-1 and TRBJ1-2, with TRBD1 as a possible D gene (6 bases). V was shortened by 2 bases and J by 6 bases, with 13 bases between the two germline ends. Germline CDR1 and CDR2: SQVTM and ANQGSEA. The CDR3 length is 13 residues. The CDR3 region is CSVEKGGRDGYTF. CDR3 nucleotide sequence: TGCAGCGTTGAAAAAGGGGGGAGAGATGGCTACACCTTC.

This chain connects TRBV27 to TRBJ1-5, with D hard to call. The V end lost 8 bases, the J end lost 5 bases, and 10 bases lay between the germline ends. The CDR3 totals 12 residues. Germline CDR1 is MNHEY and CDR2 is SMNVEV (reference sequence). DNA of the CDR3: TGTGCCAGCCCCCCACGAGATCAGCCCCAGCATTTT. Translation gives CASPPRDQPQHF.

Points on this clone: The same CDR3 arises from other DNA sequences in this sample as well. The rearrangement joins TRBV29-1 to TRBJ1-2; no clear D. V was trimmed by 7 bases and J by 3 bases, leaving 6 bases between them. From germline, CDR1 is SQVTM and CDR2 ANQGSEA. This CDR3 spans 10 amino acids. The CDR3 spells CSAGDYGYTF. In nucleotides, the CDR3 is TGCAGCGCTGGGGACTATGGCTACACCTTC.

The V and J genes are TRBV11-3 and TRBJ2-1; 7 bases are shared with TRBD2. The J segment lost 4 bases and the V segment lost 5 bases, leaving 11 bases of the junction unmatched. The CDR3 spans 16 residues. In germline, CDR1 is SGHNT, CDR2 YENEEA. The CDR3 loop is CASSPGGAGRYNEQFF. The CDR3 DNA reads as TGTGCCAGCAGCCCAGGAGGAGCGGGAAGGTACAATGAGCAGTTCTTC. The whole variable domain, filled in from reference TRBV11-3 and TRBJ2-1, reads EAGVVQSPRYKIIEKKQPVAFWCNPISGHNTLYWYLQNLGQGPELLIRYENEEAVDDSQLPKDRFSAERLKGVDSTLKIQPAELGDSAVYLCASSPGGAGRYNEQFFGPGTRLTVL.

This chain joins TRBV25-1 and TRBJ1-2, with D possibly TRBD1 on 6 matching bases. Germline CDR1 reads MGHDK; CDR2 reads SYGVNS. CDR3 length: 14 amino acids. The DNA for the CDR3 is TGTGCTAGGAGTCTCAGGGGCCCACAGTATGGCTACACCTTC. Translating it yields CARSLRGPQYGYTF.

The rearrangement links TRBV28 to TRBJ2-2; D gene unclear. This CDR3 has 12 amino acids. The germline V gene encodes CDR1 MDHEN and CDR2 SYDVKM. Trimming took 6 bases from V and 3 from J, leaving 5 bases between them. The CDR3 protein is CASRSYTGELFF. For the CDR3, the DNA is TGTGCCAGCAGAAGCTACACCGGGGAGCTGTTTTTT.

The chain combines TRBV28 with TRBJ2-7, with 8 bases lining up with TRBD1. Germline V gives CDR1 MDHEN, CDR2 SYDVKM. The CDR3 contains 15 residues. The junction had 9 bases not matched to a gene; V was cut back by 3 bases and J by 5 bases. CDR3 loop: CASSLLRDRSHEQYF. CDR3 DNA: TGTGCCAGCAGTTTGCTTAGGGACAGGTCCCACGAGCAGTACTTC.

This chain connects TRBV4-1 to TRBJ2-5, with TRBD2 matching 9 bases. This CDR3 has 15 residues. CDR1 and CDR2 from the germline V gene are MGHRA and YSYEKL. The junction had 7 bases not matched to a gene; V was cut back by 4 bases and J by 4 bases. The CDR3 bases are TGCGCCAGCAGCCTCGGCGGGGGGGCGGGAGAGACCCAGTACTTC. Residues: CASSLGGGAGETQYF.

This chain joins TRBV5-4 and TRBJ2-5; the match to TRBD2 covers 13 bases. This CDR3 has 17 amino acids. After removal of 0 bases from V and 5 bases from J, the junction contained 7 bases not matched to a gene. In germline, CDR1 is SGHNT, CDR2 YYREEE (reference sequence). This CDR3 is CASSLGTSGGRRETQYF. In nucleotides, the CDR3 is TGTGCCAGCAGCTTGGGGACTAGCGGGGGAAGGCGGGAGACCCAGTACTTC.

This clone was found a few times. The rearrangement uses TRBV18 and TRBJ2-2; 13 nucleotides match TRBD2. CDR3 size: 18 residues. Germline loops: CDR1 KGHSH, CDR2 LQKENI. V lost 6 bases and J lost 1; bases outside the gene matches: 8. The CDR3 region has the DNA TGTGCCAGCTCCCACCGTGGACTAGCGGGAGAGAACACCGGGGAGCTGTTTTTT. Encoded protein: CASSHRGLAGENTGELFF.

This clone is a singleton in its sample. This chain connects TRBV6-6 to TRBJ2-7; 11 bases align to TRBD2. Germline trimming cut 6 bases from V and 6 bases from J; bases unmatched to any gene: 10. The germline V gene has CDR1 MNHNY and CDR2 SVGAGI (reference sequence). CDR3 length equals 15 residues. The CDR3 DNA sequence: TGTGCCAGCAGCGTAGCGGGAGGGCCTGGGGCCGAGCAGTACTTC. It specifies CASSVAGGPGAEQYF.

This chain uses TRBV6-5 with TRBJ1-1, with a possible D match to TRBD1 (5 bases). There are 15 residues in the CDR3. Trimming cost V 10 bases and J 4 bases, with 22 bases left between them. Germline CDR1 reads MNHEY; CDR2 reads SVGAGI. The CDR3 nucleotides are TGTGCCACCCACCCGAGTCCAGGGCTTGGCACTGAAGCTTTCTTT. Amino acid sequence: CATHPSPGLGTEAFF.

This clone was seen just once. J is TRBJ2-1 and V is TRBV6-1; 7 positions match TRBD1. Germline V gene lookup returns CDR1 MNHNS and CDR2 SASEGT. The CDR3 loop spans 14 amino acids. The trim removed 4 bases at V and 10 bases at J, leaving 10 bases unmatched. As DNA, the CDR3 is TGTGCCAGCAGTGTTTGGCCGACAGGGCCGGAGCAGTTCTTC. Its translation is CASSVWPTGPEQFF.